The 26 T cell receptor beta chains listed next were all sequenced from one sample in a study of response to subunit inactivated influenza vaccine. TCRdb ran MiXCR on the RT-PCR reads and lists one entry per CDR3 protein. The sample carries 290,000 or so distinct CDR3 sequences, 22% recorded once. The starting material was PBMCs from blood, obtained 21 months after vaccination. Source of these receptors: a man between 50 and 69 years old who received an inactivated influenza vaccine.

This clonotype was seen a handful of times. The gene calls are TRBV3-1 and TRBJ1-2; TRBD1 matches 9 bases. V was pared by 3 bases and J by 6 bases, with 8 bases of the junction left unmatched. This CDR3 comprises 15 residues. Germline CDR1 reads LGHDT; CDR2 reads YNNKEL (reference sequence). CDR3 protein: CASSHEMRDRDGYTF. Written as DNA, the CDR3 is TGTGCCAGCAGCCATGAGATGAGGGACAGGGATGGCTACACCTTC. Full variable domain (remainder filled in from reference TRBV3-1 and TRBJ1-2): DTAVSQTPKYLVTQMGNDKSIKCEQNLGHDTMYWYKQDSKKFLKIMFSYNNKELIINETVPNRFSPKSPDKAHLNLHINSLELGDSAVYFCASSHEMRDRDGYTFGSGTRLTVV.

This clonotype appeared many times. The chain combines TRBV7-9 with TRBJ2-5, with 8 bases fitting TRBD2. The CDR3 has 15 amino acids. Germline V gene sequence: CDR1 SEHNR, CDR2 FQNEAQ (reference sequence). V shed 5 bases and J 5 bases; nucleotides not matched to a gene: 10. CDR3 in DNA: TGTGCCAGCAGCCGAAACGGACTAGCCGGGGAGACCCAGTACTTC. Protein sequence: CASSRNGLAGETQYF.

A few counts support this clonotype. The genes are TRBV10-1 and TRBJ2-7; D not resolved. The CDR3 length is 14 residues. Germline CDR1 is WNHNN and CDR2 is SYGVQD (reference sequence). Trimming cost V 10 bases and J 1 base, with 17 bases left between them. CDR3 DNA sequence: TGCGCCACCCCGAGGCGTCTGAATTCCTACGAGCAGTACTTC. This codes for CATPRRLNSYEQYF.

This clonotype was observed at least ten times. J is TRBJ2-7 and V is TRBV20-1; D remains ambiguous. Germline CDR1 is DFQATT and CDR2 is SNEGSKA (reference sequence). V shed 6 bases and J shed 3 bases, with 9 bases lying between them. The CDR3 is made up of 11 amino acids. The CDR3 DNA reads as TGCAGTGCCAAAATGTACTACGAGCAGTACTTC. Translating it yields CSAKMYYEQYF.

This rearrangement joins TRBV4-1 to TRBJ2-5; TRBD2 agrees at 11 bases. Trimming removed 2 bases from V and 3 bases from J; junction bases left unmatched: 5. The germline gives CDR1 MGHRA, CDR2 YSYEKL. The CDR3 contains 16 residues. The CDR3 coding sequence is TGCGCCAGCAGCCAACCTACTAGCGGGGGTAAAGAGACCCAGTACTTC. It yields the protein CASSQPTSGGKETQYF.

The genes are TRBV4-1 and TRBJ1-4; no definite D call. This CDR3 comprises 15 residues. Trimming shortened V by 6 bases and J by 7 bases, and 18 bases separated the two germline ends. Germline CDR1 MGHRA, CDR2 YSYEKL. CDR3 sequence reads: CASRIELPRSEKLFF. The CDR3 coding sequence is TGCGCCAGCAGAATCGAACTCCCAAGGAGTGAAAAACTGTTTTTT.

In its sample, this clonotype was seen a few times. The J gene is TRBJ1-1, the V gene TRBV10-3; D gene ambiguous. V lost 11 bases, J lost 1 base, and 11 bases lay in between. Germline V gene data show CDR1 as ENHRY and CDR2 as SYGVKD. This CDR3 comprises 12 residues. The CDR3 region has the DNA TGTGCCGTCGGACGGCAGAACACTGAAGCTTTCTTT. Translating gives CAVGRQNTEAFF.

This clonotype has a count of ten or more. The chain couples TRBV12-3 or TRBV12-4 to TRBJ1-1, with D hard to call. Trimming pared 5 bases from V and 0 bases from J, leaving 10 bases between. The CDR3 consists of 14 residues. The CDR3 DNA sequence: TGTGCCAGCAGTCCGGTTGATATGAACACTGAAGCTTTCTTT. As protein: CASSPVDMNTEAFF.

The CDR3 DNA sequence: TGTGCCAGCAGTCAACAGGTGGACACCGGGGAGCTGTTTTTT. Its protein product is CASSQQVDTGELFF. The chain recombines TRBV5-5 with TRBJ2-2, with D perhaps matching TRBD1 (5 bases). Trimming took off 5 bases at V and 3 bases at J, with 11 bases between the two ends. The length of the CDR3 is 14 residues. Germline V gene data show CDR1 as SGHKS and CDR2 as YYEKEE (reference sequence).

This clonotype showed up just a few times. The CDR3 region is CASSFQGARSGANVLTF. CDR3 bases: TGTGCCAGCAGCTTCCAGGGGGCAAGGTCTGGGGCCAACGTCCTGACTTTC. The chain carries TRBV11-2 and TRBJ2-6, with 8 bases aligning to TRBD1. With 3 bases clipped from V and 1 base from J, the junction kept 5 bases outside the gene matches. This CDR3 has 17 amino acids. Germline V lookup: CDR1 SGHAT, CDR2 FQNNGV.

This rearrangement joins TRBV10-2 to TRBJ2-5, with 9 bases that match TRBD2. The CDR3 sequence is 14 residues long. Germline values: CDR1 WSHSY, CDR2 SAAADI. Trimming took 7 bases from V and 5 from J; bases not matched to a gene: 8. Here the CDR3 DNA reads TGCGCCAGCATCCTTAGCGGGGGCAGTGAGACCCAGTACTTC. Its protein is CASILSGGSETQYF.

This clonotype was seen a few times. J is TRBJ1-2 and V is TRBV15; no clear D gene. This CDR3 is 13 amino acids long. Trimming removed 0 bases at V and 8 bases at J, with 10 bases between. CDR1 is LNHNV, CDR2 YYDKDF, per germline (reference sequence). The CDR3 region has the DNA TGTGCCACCAGCAGAGATATCGGTTCCGGCTACACCTTC. Translation: CATSRDIGSGYTF.

This clonotype occurred a few times. The genes are TRBV20-1 and TRBJ2-1; a possible D gene is TRBD2 (6 bases). Germline V gene lookup returns CDR1 DFQATT and CDR2 SNEGSKA (reference sequence). The CDR3 has 14 residues. The germline V and J ends were trimmed by 5 bases and 6 bases, with 17 bases remaining between them. The CDR3 reads CSAEGLASFNEQFF. CDR3 DNA sequence: TGCAGTGCTGAGGGGCTAGCGTCGTTCAATGAGCAGTTCTTC.

Ten or more counts support this clonotype. CDR3 sequence: CASSYGRLGQTQYF. CDR3 bases: TGTGCCAGCAGTTACGGCCGGTTGGGTCAGACCCAGTACTTC. V usage is TRBV6-5 and J usage is TRBJ2-5, with D hard to call. Germline-derived CDR1 and CDR2 are MNHEY and SVGAGI. Trimming pared 2 bases from V and 6 bases from J, leaving 13 bases between. This CDR3 contains 14 residues.

The chain links TRBV29-1 to TRBJ2-1, with D possibly TRBD2 on 5 matching bases. The germline V gene has CDR1 SQVTM and CDR2 ANQGSEA. V gave up 6 bases and J gave up 1 base, with 13 bases separating them. CDR3 length: 14 amino acids. The CDR3 DNA sequence: TGCAGCGTCCCCCCGGGGATTTCCTACAATGAGCAGTTCTTC. Translation gives CSVPPGISYNEQFF.

The V and J genes are TRBV12-5 and TRBJ1-1, with TRBD1 matching 9 bases. Trimming took 7 bases from V and 4 from J; bases not matched to a gene: 7. There are 14 residues in the CDR3. Germline-derived CDR1 and CDR2 are LGHNT and FRNRAP. CDR3 DNA: TGTGCTAGTGCCTATGGGACAGGGCGCACTGAAGCTTTCTTT. This encodes CASAYGTGRTEAFF.

In its sample, this clonotype was seen a few times. The chain couples TRBV20-1 to TRBJ1-1; tentatively, D is TRBD1 (5 bases). The V gene lost 3 bases and the J gene lost 0 bases, with 14 bases spanning the gap. The V gene's germline CDR1 is DFQATT and CDR2 SNEGSKA (reference sequence). CDR3 length equals 15 residues. The chain's CDR3 is CSARSAGIMNTEAFF. The CDR3 DNA reads as TGCAGTGCTAGGTCGGCAGGGATCATGAACACTGAAGCTTTCTTT.

The V gene is TRBV11-1, the J gene TRBJ2-3; 13 nucleotides agree with TRBD2. The CDR3 loop spans 18 amino acids. Germline V gene sequence: CDR1 SGHAT, CDR2 FQDESV (reference sequence). V shed 4 bases and J 2 bases; nucleotides not matched to a gene: 9. The CDR3 DNA is TGTGCCAGCAGCTCAAAATGGGGACTAGCGGGATACACAGATACGCAGTATTTT. Translation gives CASSSKWGLAGYTDTQYF.

The genes are TRBV20-1 and TRBJ2-1; D is uncertain. The CDR3 has 10 residues. Trimming stripped 5 bases from V and 5 bases from J, with 4 bases between. In germline, CDR1 is DFQATT, CDR2 SNEGSKA (reference sequence). The CDR3 protein is CSAFNNEQFF. The DNA of the CDR3 is TGCAGTGCTTTTAACAATGAGCAGTTCTTC.

This clonotype was seen a few times. The rearrangement uses TRBV5-4 and TRBJ2-5, with D maybe TRBD2 (5 bases). The germline V gene encodes CDR1 SGHNT and CDR2 YYREEE (reference sequence). The CDR3 is 14 amino acids. Trimming took 4 bases from V and 4 from J, leaving 14 bases between them. In DNA form, the CDR3 reads TGTGCCAGCAGCACTCAAATACGGGGAGAGACCCAGTACTTC. Its protein is CASSTQIRGETQYF.

The rearrangement joins TRBV12-3 or TRBV12-4 to TRBJ2-5; D perhaps matches TRBD2 (7 bases). V gave up 3 bases and J gave up 9 bases, with 23 bases separating them. CDR3 length: 16 amino acids. The CDR3 reads CASSLSRGAAQGAQYF. The CDR3 bases are TGTGCCAGCAGTTTGTCTCGGGGGGCGGCCCAAGGCGCCCAGTACTTC.

This clonotype was picked up a small number of times. The chain employs TRBV20-1 and TRBJ2-1, with 10 bases lining up with TRBD2. The CDR3 is 18 residues long. Germline V CDR1 and CDR2: DFQATT, SNEGSKA (reference sequence). Trimming at V came to 1 base and at J to 1 base, leaving 10 bases not matched to a gene. In DNA form, the CDR3 reads TGCAGTGCTAGAGGACTAGCGGGTACAGCTAGGTCCTACAATGAGCAGTTCTTC. This translates into CSARGLAGTARSYNEQFF.

The genes are TRBV9 and TRBJ1-5, with 12 nucleotides matching TRBD1. The CDR3 spans 15 residues. Per germline, CDR1 SGDLS and CDR2 YYNGEE. Unmatched junction bases numbered 2, after V lost 0 bases and J lost 7 bases. CDR3 sequence: CASSVDGTGGQPQHF. The CDR3 bases are TGTGCCAGCAGCGTAGACGGGACAGGGGGCCAGCCCCAGCATTTT.

The rearrangement joins TRBV5-1 to TRBJ2-3; D is uncertain. V was pared by 0 bases and J by 3 bases, with 11 bases between. The CDR3 sequence is 15 residues long. Germline CDR1 SGHRS, CDR2 YFSETQ. The CDR3 DNA reads TGCGCCAGCAGCTTGGAGGGAATCGGAACAGATACGCAGTATTTT. Amino acids: CASSLEGIGTDTQYF.

The chain has TRBV5-4 and TRBJ1-4; 12 bases match TRBD1. The length of the CDR3 is 16 residues. V shed 2 bases, J shed 8 bases, and the junction held 7 bases outside the gene matches. CDR1 and CDR2 from the germline V gene are SGHNT and YYREEE (reference sequence). CDR3 nucleotide sequence: TGTGCCAGCAGCTTACCGGGACAGGGGGCGAGCGAAAAACTGTTTTTT. Translating gives CASSLPGQGASEKLFF.

The rearrangement joins TRBV20-1 to TRBJ1-4, with D maybe TRBD1 (5 bases). This CDR3 comprises 14 residues. From germline, CDR1 is DFQATT and CDR2 SNEGSKA (reference sequence). V gave up 3 bases and J gave up 9 bases, with 17 bases separating them. DNA of the CDR3: TGCAGTGCTAGGACAGCGATCCCCTTGCAAAAACTGTTTTTT. Residues: CSARTAIPLQKLFF.